The next 20 T cell receptor beta chains were all read from a single sample in a study of Graves' ophthalmopathy and Graves' hyperthyroidism. RNA served as the template for amplifying TCR beta CDR3 regions. Second-round multiplex PCR came after first-round RT-PCR with HTBI primers. TCRdb recomputed calls from the multiplex PCR reads with MiXCR, one row per CDR3 protein. This sample has about 400,000 distinct CDR3 sequences; approximately 20% occur once, and the top ten carry 1.5% to 2%. The specimen was peripheral blood. These receptors were taken from a woman younger than 30 with Graves' ophthalmopathy.

This clonotype showed up many times. This chain links TRBV15 with TRBJ1-2, with 8 bases identical to TRBD1. The germline V gene encodes CDR1 LNHNV and CDR2 YYDKDF (reference sequence). V was pared by 5 bases and J by 4 bases, with 6 bases of the junction left unmatched. This CDR3 has 14 residues. This CDR3 reads CATSGTGTGYGYTF. The CDR3 coding sequence is TGTGCCACCAGCGGAACCGGGACAGGCTATGGCTACACCTTC.

This clonotype appeared many times. V gene TRBV29-1 combines with J gene TRBJ1-1; D not resolved. Trimming stripped 2 bases from V and 8 bases from J, with 6 bases between. CDR3 length: 10 residues. Per germline, CDR1 SQVTM and CDR2 ANQGSEA. The CDR3 loop reads CSVETHEAFF. The CDR3 DNA reads as TGCAGCGTTGAAACCCACGAAGCTTTCTTT.

This clonotype came up many times. V is TRBV20-1 and J is TRBJ1-1, with no clear D. The CDR3 totals 13 residues. The germline V gene encodes CDR1 DFQATT and CDR2 SNEGSKA (reference sequence). V was cut by 2 bases and J by 3 bases, with 10 bases left in between. The CDR3 DNA sequence: TGCAGTGCTAGAAAGTTGTGGGACACTGAAGCTTTCTTT. The encoded protein is CSARKLWDTEAFF.

This clonotype was counted many times. The rearrangement joins TRBV5-4 to TRBJ1-2; a possible D gene is TRBD1 (5 bases). CDR1 is SGHNT, CDR2 YYREEE, per germline (reference sequence). V lost 3 bases and J 6 bases, leaving 12 bases between the germline ends. This CDR3 contains 13 residues. The CDR3 reads CASSSPGSDGYTF. CDR3 DNA: TGTGCCAGCAGCTCCCCAGGGTCTGATGGCTACACCTTC.

This clonotype was detected many times. The rearrangement joins TRBV10-3 to TRBJ2-2; 9 nucleotides line up with TRBD2. Germline CDR1 reads ENHRY; CDR2 reads SYGVKD. V was pared by 3 bases and J by 1 base, with 3 bases of the junction left unmatched. The CDR3 is made up of 16 amino acids. The CDR3 DNA reads TGTGCCATCAGTGATAGCGGGAGTCGGAACACCGGGGAGCTGTTTTTT. Its translation is CAISDSGSRNTGELFF.

This clonotype has at least ten counts. The chain has TRBV20-1 and TRBJ1-1; D gene uncertain. Germline CDR1 and CDR2: DFQATT and SNEGSKA (reference sequence). The CDR3 contains 10 residues. Deletions cut 6 bases from V and 8 bases from J, with 10 bases between. The CDR3 nucleotides are TGCAGTGCCCTATCAAGAGAAGCTTTCTTT. This gives the protein CSALSREAFF.

As for this clonotype: A much larger clone differs by one base, so this may be a read error. The conserved phenylalanine or tryptophan normally closing the CDR3 is absent here, so this likely arose from a read error. The rearrangement uses TRBV7-8 and TRBJ2-5; the D is unclear. With 1 base removed from V and 2 bases from J, the gap between germline ends came to 8 bases. The CDR3 is made up of 14 amino acids. CDR1 and CDR2 (germline): SGHVS, FQNEAQ. In DNA, the CDR3 is TGTGCCAGCAGCTTAGGGCGGAGACAAGAGACCCAGTACCTC. The encoded protein is CASSLGRRQETQYL.

The rearrangement uses TRBV4-1 and TRBJ2-7, with TRBD2 matching 7 bases. The CDR3 covers 16 residues. The trim removed 1 base at V and 2 bases at J, leaving 8 bases unmatched. From germline, CDR1 is MGHRA and CDR2 YSYEKL. This CDR3 is CASSQVPGGYTYEQYF. The CDR3 DNA is TGCGCCAGCAGCCAAGTCCCGGGGGGATACACCTACGAGCAGTACTTC.

This clonotype was counted many times. The chain joins TRBV6-1 to TRBJ1-5; D call uncertain. Germline assignment: CDR1 MNHNS and CDR2 SASEGT. The V gene lost 4 bases and the J gene lost 5 bases, with 12 bases spanning the gap. The CDR3 length is 14 residues. The CDR3 DNA follows: TGTGCCAGCAGTGTTGGTGTGGACTATCAGCCCCAGCATTTT. Amino acid sequence: CASSVGVDYQPQHF.

This clonotype was picked up many times. This chain uses TRBV6-1 with TRBJ2-5, with 7 bases fitting TRBD2. CDR1 and CDR2 (germline): MNHNS, SASEGT. V lost 3 bases to trimming and J lost 7 bases; unmatched junction nucleotides: 5. The CDR3 has 13 amino acids. The CDR3 spells CASSEGRERTQYF. The DNA for the CDR3 is TGTGCCAGCAGTGAGGGGCGGGAGAGGACCCAGTACTTC.

This clonotype was detected many times. This rearrangement joins TRBV28 to TRBJ2-5, with a possible D match to TRBD2 (6 bases). The V and J ends lost 6 bases and 5 bases respectively, with 16 bases between them. The CDR3 has 14 residues. From germline, CDR1 is MDHEN and CDR2 SYDVKM. CDR3 amino acids: CASSPAGTSETQYF. The CDR3 nucleotides are TGTGCCAGCAGCCCAGCTGGGACTTCGGAGACCCAGTACTTC. Full variable domain (outside the CDR3, taken from reference TRBV28 and TRBJ2-5): DVKVTQSSRYLVKRTGEKVFLECVQDMDHENMFWYRQDPGLGLRLIYFSYDVKMKEKGDIPEGYSVSREKKERFSLILESASTNQTSMYLCASSPAGTSETQYFGPGTRLLVL.

This sequence joins TRBV28 and TRBJ1-5; D not certain. The CDR3 runs to 15 residues. V lost 10 bases and J 6 bases, leaving 22 bases between the germline ends. CDR1 MDHEN and CDR2 SYDVKM come from the germline V gene. CDR3 region: CATQRPEGFGQPQHF. The DNA for the CDR3 is TGTGCCACCCAGAGGCCGGAAGGGTTCGGTCAGCCCCAGCATTTT.

The table lists this clonotype with a few counts. This sequence joins TRBV5-1 and TRBJ1-2, with 8 nucleotides matching TRBD1. The CDR3 is 15 amino acids. V shed 4 bases and J 3 bases; nucleotides not matched to a gene: 8. The V gene's germline CDR1 is SGHRS and CDR2 YFSETQ. CDR3 sequence (DNA): TGCGCCAGCAGCGGACGAAACAGGGGGGACTATGGCTACACCTTC. Residues: CASSGRNRGDYGYTF. The full variable domain, its missing parts supplied by reference TRBV5-1 and TRBJ1-2, is KAGVTQTPRYLIKTRGQQVTLSCSPISGHRSVSWYQQTPGQGLQFLFEYFSETQRNKGNFPGRFSGRQFSNSRSEMNVSTLELGDSALYLCASSGRNRGDYGYTFGSGTRLTVV.

This clonotype was counted between two and nine times. J is TRBJ2-2 and V is TRBV12-5; 7 bases match TRBD2. The J segment lost 6 bases and the V segment lost 6 bases, leaving 16 bases of the junction unmatched. Germline V gene lookup returns CDR1 LGHNT and CDR2 FRNRAP. The CDR3 loop spans 17 amino acids. CDR3 loop: CASGPTATSSGSGELFF. The CDR3 DNA reads as TGTGCTAGTGGGCCCACCGCGACTAGCTCGGGCTCCGGGGAGCTGTTTTTT.

In its sample, this clonotype was seen many times. This chain uses TRBV12-3 or TRBV12-4 with TRBJ2-4, with a possible D match to TRBD2 (6 bases). The V gene lost 6 bases and the J gene lost 0 bases, with 18 bases spanning the gap. The CDR3 extends over 17 amino acids. This CDR3 is CASSLTRGYLAKNIQYF. The CDR3 DNA reads as TGTGCCAGCAGCCTCACCCGGGGGTACCTAGCCAAAAACATTCAGTACTTC.

This clonotype was picked up one time. V is TRBV6-2 or TRBV6-3 and J is TRBJ2-2, with D perhaps matching TRBD1 or TRBD2 (5 bases each). CDR1 is MNHEY, CDR2 SVGEGT, per germline. The CDR3 spans 15 residues. V lost 6 bases to trimming and J lost 7 bases, with 18 bases between them. CDR3 DNA sequence: TGTGCCAGCAGCTTATACGGGACGAGTGGCGGGGAGCTGTTTTTT. It specifies CASSLYGTSGGELFF.

This clonotype showed up many times. The CDR3 sequence is CASRPLAGGQNIQYF. The CDR3, as DNA: TGTGCCAGCAGGCCCTTAGCGGGGGGCCAAAACATTCAGTACTTC. The rearrangement links TRBV2 to TRBJ2-4; 10 nucleotides line up with TRBD2. From germline, CDR1 is SNHLY and CDR2 FYNNEI. V lost 6 bases and J lost 5; bases outside the gene matches: 7. The CDR3 totals 15 residues.

This clonotype was observed at least ten times. The CDR3 protein is CASSYGGEAFF. DNA of the CDR3: TGTGCCAGCAGTTACGGCGGTGAAGCTTTCTTT. The V and J genes are TRBV6-2 or TRBV6-3 and TRBJ1-1; no definite D call. Germline V gene sequence: CDR1 MNHEY, CDR2 SVGEGT. Trimming shortened V by 2 bases and J by 7 bases, and 5 bases separated the two germline ends. CDR3 size: 11 residues.

This clonotype was detected ten times or more. The chain employs TRBV28 and TRBJ1-1; perhaps TRBD1 as D (6 bases). The germline V gene encodes CDR1 MDHEN and CDR2 SYDVKM. The CDR3 spans 15 residues. Trimming left V 4 bases short and J 1 base short, with 13 bases between. CDR3 in amino acids: CASSSRGSGNTEAFF. The CDR3 DNA sequence: TGTGCCAGCAGTTCGAGGGGGTCGGGGAACACTGAAGCTTTCTTT.

This clonotype has ten or more counts. V is TRBV6-5 and J is TRBJ2-5; TRBD1 matches 7 bases. Germline loops: CDR1 MNHEY, CDR2 SVGAGI. J was trimmed by 9 bases and V by 4 bases; bases with no gene match: 11. The CDR3 totals 14 residues. The CDR3 region has the DNA TGTGCCAGCAGTTCCCCTGGGGGCCAGGGGGCCCAGTACTTC. Its translation: CASSSPGGQGAQYF.